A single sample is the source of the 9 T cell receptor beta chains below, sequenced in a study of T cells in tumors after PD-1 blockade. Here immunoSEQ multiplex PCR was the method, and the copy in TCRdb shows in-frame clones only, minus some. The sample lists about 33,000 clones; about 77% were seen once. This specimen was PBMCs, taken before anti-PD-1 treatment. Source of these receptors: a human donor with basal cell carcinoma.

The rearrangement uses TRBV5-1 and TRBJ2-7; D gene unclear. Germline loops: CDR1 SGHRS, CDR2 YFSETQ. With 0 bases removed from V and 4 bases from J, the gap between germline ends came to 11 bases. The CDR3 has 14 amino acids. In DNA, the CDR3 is TGCGCCAGCAGCTTGGACGGGCGGCTTTACGAGCAGTACTTC. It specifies CASSLDGRLYEQYF.

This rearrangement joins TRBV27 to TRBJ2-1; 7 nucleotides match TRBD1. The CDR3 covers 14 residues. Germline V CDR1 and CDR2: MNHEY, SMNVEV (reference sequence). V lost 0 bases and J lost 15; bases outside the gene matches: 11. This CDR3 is CASSLSLRGGHLFF. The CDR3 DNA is TGTGCCAGCAGTTTATCCCTTAGAGGGGGCCACCTGTTCTTC.

In nucleotides, the CDR3 is TGTGCCACCAGCGGGACTGCCGCCCACGAGCAGTACTTC. This translates into CATSGTAAHEQYF. The chain is built from TRBV24-1 and TRBJ2-7; D perhaps matches TRBD2 (6 bases). Deletions cut 7 bases from V and 5 bases from J, with 14 bases between. In germline, CDR1 is KGHDR, CDR2 SFDVKD. The CDR3 is made up of 13 amino acids.

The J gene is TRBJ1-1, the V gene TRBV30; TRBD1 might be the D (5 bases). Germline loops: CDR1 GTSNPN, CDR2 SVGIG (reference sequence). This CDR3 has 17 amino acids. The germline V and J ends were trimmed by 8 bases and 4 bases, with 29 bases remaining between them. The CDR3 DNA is TGTGCCGCGACACACCGGGGAACTGGGGGTCCACCCACTGAAGCTTTCTTT. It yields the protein CAATHRGTGGPPTEAFF.

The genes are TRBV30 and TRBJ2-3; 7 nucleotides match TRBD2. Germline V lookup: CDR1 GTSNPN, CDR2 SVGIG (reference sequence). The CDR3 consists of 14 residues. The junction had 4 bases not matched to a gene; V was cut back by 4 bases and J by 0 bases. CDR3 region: CAWKRGTSTDTQYF. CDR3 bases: TGTGCCTGGAAGCGGGGAACTAGCACAGATACGCAGTATTTT.

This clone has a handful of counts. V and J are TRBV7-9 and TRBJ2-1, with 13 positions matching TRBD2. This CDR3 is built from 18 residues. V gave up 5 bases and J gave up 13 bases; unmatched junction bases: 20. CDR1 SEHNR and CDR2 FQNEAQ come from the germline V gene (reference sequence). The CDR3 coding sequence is TGTGCCAGCAGCCCAAAATTCAGACTAGCGGGAGGCCTACCCCTTCAGTTCTTC. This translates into CASSPKFRLAGGLPLQFF.

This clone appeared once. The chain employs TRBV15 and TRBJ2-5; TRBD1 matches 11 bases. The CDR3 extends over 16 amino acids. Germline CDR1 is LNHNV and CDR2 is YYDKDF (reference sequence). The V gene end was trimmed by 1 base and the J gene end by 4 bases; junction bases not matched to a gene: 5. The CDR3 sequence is CATSRGSDRGRETQYF. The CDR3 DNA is TGTGCCACCAGCAGAGGTTCGGACAGGGGGCGAGAGACCCAGTACTTC.

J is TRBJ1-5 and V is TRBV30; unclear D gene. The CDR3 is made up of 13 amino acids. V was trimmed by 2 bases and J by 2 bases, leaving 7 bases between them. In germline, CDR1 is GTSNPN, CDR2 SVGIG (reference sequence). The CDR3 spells CAWSPGGNQPQHF. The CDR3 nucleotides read TGTGCCTGGAGTCCCGGAGGCAATCAGCCCCAGCATTTT.

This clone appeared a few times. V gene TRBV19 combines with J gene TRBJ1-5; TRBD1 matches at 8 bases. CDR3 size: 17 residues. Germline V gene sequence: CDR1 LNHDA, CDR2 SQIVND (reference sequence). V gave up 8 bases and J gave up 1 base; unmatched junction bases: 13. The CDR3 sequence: CASRRGRWDGSNQPQHF. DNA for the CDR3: TGTGCCAGTCGCAGGGGGCGCTGGGATGGAAGCAATCAGCCCCAGCATTTT.